This TCR beta chain was profiled in a study of CD8+ T cells in alopecia areata. Following RNA extraction, reverse transcription yielded cDNA that acted as the sequencing template. The data were produced by immunoSEQ multiplex PCR, yet TCRdb's version contains in-frame clones alone and is incomplete. The data show roughly 280,000 clones, 50% to 75% seen once. As to treatment: oral pan-JAK inhibitor, 5-10 mg twice daily. The investigators collected lesional scalp punch biopsies and peripheral blood from alopecia areata patients. Sorted out of PBMCs were CD4+ T cells and CD8+ T cells. The sequencing here drew on CD4+ T cells sorted from blood, taken at week 52, from a patient treated with tofacitinib. The receptor comes from a human donor with alopecia areata.

CDR3 DNA sequence: TGTGCCAGCACGGCGGCAGTCAACGGCTACACCTTC. Encoded protein: CASTAAVNGYTF. The chain is built from TRBV2 and TRBJ1-2; D is uncertain. V was shortened by 7 bases and J by 8 bases, with 14 bases between the two germline ends. Germline V gene lookup returns CDR1 SNHLY and CDR2 FYNNEI. CDR3 length: 12 amino acids.